The source of this T cell receptor (beta chain) is a study of T cells after yellow fever vaccination. Across the whole study: SMART-Seq v4 Ultra Low Input prepared the low-cell-number fractions. Study results and limitations: A weaker secondary response peaked on day 5, the primary on day 15. Booster samples showed a return of most primary-vaccination clones (under 98% CD4, approximately 90% CD8).

This clonotype has a handful of counts. The antigen remains unidentified. TCR cDNA was made by 5'RACE template switching, adding a universal primer site and UMIs. TCRdb re-derived calls from the 5' RACE reads in MiXCR, one entry per CDR3 protein. The table has about 340,000 distinct CDR3 sequences, 3.5% to 4.5% seen once. The germline V gene encodes CDR1 MNHNS and CDR2 SASEGT. The CDR3 consists of 15 residues. Deletions cut 6 bases from V and 8 bases from J, with 19 bases between. The clonotype originates from a man aged 18-30 years who received the YFV17D yellow fever vaccine. Sequencing was performed on PBMCs, taken 5 days after the yellow fever booster vaccination. J is TRBJ1-4 and V is TRBV6-1, with a tentative D call TRBD1 (5 bases). The CDR3 sequence: CASRDIGEGTEKLFF. DNA of the CDR3: TGTGCCAGCAGGGACATAGGGGAGGGTACCGAAAAACTGTTTTTT.